This entry features one T cell receptor beta chain sequence. Its antigen is currently not known. Base qualities are not at hand, and no much larger clone is one base apart. The sample's time point label, decoded: about 25 weeks on oral tofacitinib. The intended sense of this specimen's treatment or condition label: oral pan-JAK inhibitor, 5-10 mg twice daily. From alopecia areata patients, peripheral blood was collected along with lesional scalp punch biopsies. PBMCs were isolated by density centrifugation and stained for CD3, CD4 and CD8, and CD4+ and CD8+ T cells were sorted on a FACSAria. The sample originates from a study of CD8+ T cells in alopecia areata (dated by TCRdb to between 2017 and 2018). Regarding the research as a whole: The treated patients took part in an open-label pilot trial in which moderate-to-severe alopecia areata was treated with oral tofacitinib at 5 to 10 mg twice daily. Scalp clonality was compared among normal scalp (n=4), patchy alopecia areata scalp (n=8), and alopecia totalis/universalis scalp (n=8). The study used high-throughput TCRbeta sequencing to examine T cell clonal expansion in alopecia areata, in both the C3H/HeJ mouse model and human patients. Patients on tofacitinib were biopsied at baseline and after 4 and 24 weeks of treatment, and several of the patients also had a later scalp biopsy. On the human side, TCRbeta sequencing was run on scalp tissue and on sorted CD4+ and CD8+ peripheral blood T cells from healthy controls and from alopecia areata patients with either patchy or totalis/universalis disease. The RNA source kit depended on sample type: the PAXgene miRNA kit for fixed scalp, the miRNeasy kit for PBMCs, and the RNeasy kit for mouse skin. immunoSEQ multiplex PCR using 35 Vbeta forward primers and 13 Jbeta reverse primers was used to amplify TCRbeta CDR3 regions. For the treated patients, the SALT score, which quantifies what percentage of scalp surface area is affected, served as the measure of disease severity. Patients stayed on tofacitinib for 6 to 18 months and then had 6 months of follow-up off drug so that delayed response and recurrence could be assessed.

Study-wide conclusions, independent of this receptor: The treated cohort was small, with a single nonresponder, so links between baseline CD8+ expansion and response need larger studies. Scalp TCR repertoire analysis is complicated because resident alphabeta T cells in normal human skin are also sequenced, whereas mouse skin is dominated by gammadelta T cells. Tofacitinib significantly lowered scalp clonality and the number of expanded CD8+ clones among the top 100 scalp clones. During tofacitinib treatment, many expanded lesional clones remained in scalp and blood, and this persistence may partly explain relapse after treatment is stopped. Compared with normal scalp, lesional scalp had higher clonality and more expanded CD8+ clones, particularly in alopecia totalis/universalis, a pattern that suggests antigenic drive. Shared TCR sequences between patients were less evident than in mice, which may be partly attributable to HLA diversity in the patient population.

Its CDR3 holds 11 amino acids, cysteine through phenylalanine. Left in the record is the CDR3 DNA by itself, 33 bases read in frame from the first base. The germline ends are 7 bases apart after V is trimmed by 6 bases and J by 4 bases. CDR1 and CDR2 were assigned from the germline V gene (reference sequence) as DFQATT and SNEGSKA. Preparation of the library involved the immunoSEQ multiplex PCR assay. RNA was extracted from all samples and reverse transcribed into cDNA, which served as template for TCR sequencing. SuperScript III was used to make first-strand cDNA, primed with a 2:1 mix of oligo-dT and random hexamers. Amplification bias was assessed with a synthetic immune receptor repertoire, and residual bias was removed computationally. The original pipeline was this. Raw reads were preprocessed for error removal, and CDR3 was defined according to IMGT conventions as running from the conserved cysteine to phenylalanine. Clonality was computed by normalizing Shannon entropy by log2 of the number of productive unique TCRs and subtracting the result from 1. Whether each scalp clone was CD4 or CD8 was inferred by checking scalp TCRbeta sequences against the CD4 and CD8 repertoires from sorted blood. TCRdb took this table from immuneACCESS and kept in-frame rearrangements with V and J called. Such tables lack part of the clones; where checked against another copy, unresolved V genes explain under half of the gap, and the rest is unexplained. The V and J calls and clone size are taken from that table; D and trimming were inferred from the DNA. This sample has around 200,000 clones in its table, and roughly 61% of those were observed once. Of the sample, approximately 12% is held by the ten largest clones.

The TCR comes from a human donor with alopecia areata. The rearrangement combines TRBV20-1 with TRBJ1-3; the D segment cannot be called with confidence. The source was CD8+ T cells sorted from blood, collected at week 24, from a patient treated with tofacitinib. The nucleotide sequence reads TGCAGTGCCCCGGCCGGAAACACCATATATTTT. Translated, it reads CSAPAGNTIYF.